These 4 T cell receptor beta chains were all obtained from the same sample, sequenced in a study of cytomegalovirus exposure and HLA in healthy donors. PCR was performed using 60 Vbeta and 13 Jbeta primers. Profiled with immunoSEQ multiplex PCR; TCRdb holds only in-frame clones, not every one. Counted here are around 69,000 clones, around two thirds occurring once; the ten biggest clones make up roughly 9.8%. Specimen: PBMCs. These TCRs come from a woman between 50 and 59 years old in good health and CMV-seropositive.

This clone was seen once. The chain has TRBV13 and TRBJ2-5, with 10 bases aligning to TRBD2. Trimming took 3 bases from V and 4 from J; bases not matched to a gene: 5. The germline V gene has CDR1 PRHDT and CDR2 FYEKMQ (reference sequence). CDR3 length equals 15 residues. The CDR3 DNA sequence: TGTGCCAGCAGCTTCCCAGCGGGAGGGATAGAGACCCAGTACTTC. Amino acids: CASSFPAGGIETQYF.

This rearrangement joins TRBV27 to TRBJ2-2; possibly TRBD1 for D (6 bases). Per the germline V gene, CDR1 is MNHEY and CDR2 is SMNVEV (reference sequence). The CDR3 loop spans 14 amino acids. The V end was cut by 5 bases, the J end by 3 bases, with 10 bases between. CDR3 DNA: TGTGCCAGCAGTCCACAGGGATACACCGGGGAGCTGTTTTTT. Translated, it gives CASSPQGYTGELFF.

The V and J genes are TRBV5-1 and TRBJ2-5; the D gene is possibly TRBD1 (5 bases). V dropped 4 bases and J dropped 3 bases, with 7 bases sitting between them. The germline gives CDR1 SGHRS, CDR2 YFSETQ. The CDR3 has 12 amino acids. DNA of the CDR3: TGCGCCAGCAGCATGACAGAAGAGACCCAGTACTTC. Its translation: CASSMTEETQYF.

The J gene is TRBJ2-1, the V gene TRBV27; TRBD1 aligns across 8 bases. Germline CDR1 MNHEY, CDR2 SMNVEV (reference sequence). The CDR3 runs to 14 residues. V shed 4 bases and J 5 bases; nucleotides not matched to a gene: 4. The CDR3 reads CASSWTGPHNEQFF. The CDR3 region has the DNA TGTGCCAGCAGTTGGACAGGGCCACACAATGAGCAGTTCTTC.